This entry lists 27 T cell receptor beta chains sequenced from one sample in a study of cytomegalovirus exposure and HLA in healthy donors. Primers for the PCR totalled 60 Vbeta and 13 Jbeta. Some clones are missing from TCRdb's copy, which holds only in-frame ones; the method was immunoSEQ multiplex PCR. The sample lists around 200,000 clones, 75% to 80% occurring once. What was sequenced was PBMCs. The origin of the receptors is a male donor in good health and CMV-seronegative.

V is TRBV2 and J is TRBJ2-2; a weak D match, TRBD2 (6 bases). Trimming took 7 bases from V and 2 from J, leaving 14 bases between them. Per germline, CDR1 SNHLY and CDR2 FYNNEI. The CDR3 is 15 residues long. The CDR3 DNA sequence: TGTGCCAGCAAAATCCTCGCGGGAAACACCGGGGAGCTGTTTTTT. Amino acids: CASKILAGNTGELFF.

A few counts support this clone. V gene TRBV7-9 combines with J gene TRBJ2-5; 8 bases align to TRBD2. The CDR3 is made up of 14 amino acids. Germline V gene data show CDR1 as SEHNR and CDR2 as FQNEAQ (reference sequence). V was clipped by 3 bases and J by 5 bases; unmatched bases: 5. The CDR3 spells CASSFSGAGETQYF. The CDR3 DNA reads as TGTGCCAGCAGCTTTAGCGGGGCGGGGGAGACCCAGTACTTC.

A single count supports this clone. In DNA form, the CDR3 reads TGTGCCAGCAGCCCACAACTAGCGGTAGCGAACACCGGGGAGCTGTTTTTT. It specifies CASSPQLAVANTGELFF. The chain carries TRBV27 and TRBJ2-2; 8 nucleotides agree with TRBD2. CDR1 is MNHEY and CDR2 is SMNVEV in the germline V gene (reference sequence). The CDR3 is made up of 17 amino acids. Trimming removed 6 bases from V and 0 bases from J; junction bases left unmatched: 9.

This clone was seen more than once but under ten times. The V gene is TRBV6-5, the J gene TRBJ1-3, with a weak D call TRBD1 (5 bases). Per germline, CDR1 MNHEY and CDR2 SVGAGI. The CDR3 runs 14 residues. The germline V and J ends were trimmed by 5 bases and 7 bases, with 15 bases remaining between them. CDR3 bases: TGTGCCAGCAGTAATTGGGGGGTTAGGAACACCATATATTTT. Encoded protein: CASSNWGVRNTIYF.

The V gene is TRBV5-4, the J gene TRBJ2-7; 7 bases agree with TRBD2. Germline values: CDR1 SGHNT, CDR2 YYREEE (reference sequence). The CDR3 spans 13 residues. The trim removed 6 bases at V and 3 bases at J, leaving 6 bases unmatched. Here the CDR3 reads CASNRGGYYEQYF. CDR3 DNA sequence: TGTGCCAGCAACCGGGGAGGGTACTACGAGCAGTACTTC.

The V and J genes are TRBV5-1 and TRBJ1-2; D uncertain. The CDR3 consists of 14 residues. Trimming cost V 2 bases and J 5 bases, with 13 bases left between them. Germline lookup yields CDR1 SGHRS and CDR2 YFSETQ. The CDR3 bases are TGCGCCAGCAGCTTAGAGCGGACTTTGTATGGCTACACCTTC. Its protein is CASSLERTLYGYTF.

The chain carries TRBV27 and TRBJ2-5, with 11 bases matching TRBD2. V trimming: 5 bases; J trimming: 5 bases; junction bases outside the gene matches: 10. Germline V gene data show CDR1 as MNHEY and CDR2 as SMNVEV (reference sequence). The CDR3 has 16 residues. The CDR3 region is CASSLWLAGGVETQYF. In nucleotides, the CDR3 is TGTGCCAGCAGTCTTTGGCTAGCGGGAGGCGTGGAGACCCAGTACTTC.

V and J are TRBV7-3 and TRBJ1-1, with 9 bases lining up with TRBD1. CDR1 is SGHTA, CDR2 FQGTGA, per germline. The CDR3 has 15 residues. The V and J ends lost 3 bases and 4 bases, in that order; junction bases with no gene match: 6. The CDR3 DNA reads as TGTGCCAGCAGCTTCACAGGGGGCGGGGGCACTGAAGCTTTCTTT. This gives the protein CASSFTGGGGTEAFF.

The chain couples TRBV29-1 to TRBJ2-3; 7 nucleotides align to TRBD2. The CDR3 sequence is 14 residues long. With 0 bases clipped from V and 6 bases from J, the junction kept 6 bases outside the gene matches. The V gene's germline CDR1 is SQVTM and CDR2 ANQGSEA. CDR3 protein: CSVEDAAAGDTQYF. CDR3 DNA: TGCAGCGTTGAAGATGCGGCAGCGGGGGATACGCAGTATTTT.

V usage is TRBV19 and J usage is TRBJ1-1, with TRBD1 as a possible D gene (5 bases). V gave up 7 bases and J gave up 11 bases, with 11 bases separating them. Germline assignment: CDR1 LNHDA and CDR2 SQIVND (reference sequence). This CDR3 comprises 10 residues. DNA of the CDR3: TGTGCCAGTATCGACAGAGTGGCTTTCTTT. Translation gives CASIDRVAFF.

This chain connects TRBV7-6 to TRBJ2-1; no clear D. Germline CDR1 reads SGHVS; CDR2 reads FNYEAQ. The CDR3 is made up of 14 amino acids. The V end lost 1 base, the J end lost 4 bases, and 8 bases lay between the germline ends. The CDR3 region is CASSLGQVYNEQFF. The CDR3 DNA sequence: TGTGCCAGCAGCTTAGGTCAGGTTTACAATGAGCAGTTCTTC.

V is TRBV10-3 and J is TRBJ2-5; 7 positions match TRBD1. J was trimmed by 5 bases and V by 5 bases; bases with no gene match: 14. Germline values: CDR1 ENHRY, CDR2 SYGVKD. This CDR3 is built from 16 residues. The CDR3 loop reads CAISSPEGAIRETQYF. The CDR3 DNA sequence: TGTGCCATCAGTAGCCCAGAGGGGGCGATTCGGGAGACCCAGTACTTC.

This chain uses TRBV6-5 with TRBJ1-5; 11 nucleotides align to TRBD1. CDR1 and CDR2 from the germline V gene are MNHEY and SVGAGI. The CDR3 extends over 15 amino acids. The V segment lost 6 bases and the J segment 2 bases; nucleotides outside the gene matches: 3. The CDR3 DNA sequence: TGTGCCAGCAGCCCGGGACAGGGGGGCAATCAGCCCCAGCATTTT. Translation gives CASSPGQGGNQPQHF.

The chain has TRBV6-1 and TRBJ2-3; 10 bases agree with TRBD2. The CDR3 loop spans 15 amino acids. The V and J ends lost 6 bases and 5 bases, in that order; junction bases with no gene match: 8. CDR1 and CDR2 (germline): MNHNS, SASEGT. In DNA, the CDR3 is TGTGCCAGCAGGCGGACTAGCGGTTTTGGAGATACGCAGTATTTT. This translates into CASRRTSGFGDTQYF.

This chain joins TRBV4-1 and TRBJ2-5, with D maybe TRBD1 (5 bases). V shed 1 base and J shed 7 bases, with 16 bases lying between them. There are 15 residues in the CDR3. Germline V CDR1 and CDR2: MGHRA, YSYEKL. CDR3 DNA sequence: TGCGCCAGCAGCCAAGGGCCAGGGCTAACGTGGACCCAGTACTTC. Amino acids: CASSQGPGLTWTQYF.

The V gene is TRBV5-1, the J gene TRBJ2-1, with a possible D match to TRBD1 (5 bases). Germline-derived CDR1 and CDR2 are SGHRS and YFSETQ. V shed 3 bases and J shed 4 bases, with 14 bases lying between them. This CDR3 spans 15 amino acids. The CDR3 spells CASSSRESPYNEQFF. CDR3 in DNA: TGCGCCAGCAGCTCCAGGGAATCACCTTACAATGAGCAGTTCTTC. Full variable domain (outside the CDR3, taken from reference TRBV5-1 and TRBJ2-1): KAGVTQTPRYLIKTRGQQVTLSCSPISGHRSVSWYQQTPGQGLQFLFEYFSETQRNKGNFPGRFSGRQFSNSRSEMNVSTLELGDSALYLCASSSRESPYNEQFFGPGTRLTVL.

The J gene is TRBJ1-4, the V gene TRBV7-9; 9 nucleotides agree with TRBD1. The V segment lost 4 bases and the J segment 8 bases; nucleotides outside the gene matches: 5. The CDR3 contains 14 residues. In germline, CDR1 is SEHNR, CDR2 FQNEAQ (reference sequence). CDR3: CASSWTGVGEKLFF. The CDR3 nucleotides read TGTGCCAGCAGCTGGACAGGGGTTGGCGAAAAACTGTTTTTT.

The CDR3, as DNA: TGTGCCAGCAGCTTAACGCAGGGGGCCCCCCTCCACTTT. Translated, it gives CASSLTQGAPLHF. The V call is TRBV7-2, the J call TRBJ1-6, with TRBD1 identical over 8 bases. J gave up 13 bases and V 2 bases, and 4 bases lay outside the gene matches. Germline CDR1 SGHTA, CDR2 FQGNSA. The CDR3 length is 13 residues. Supplemented by reference TRBV7-2 and TRBJ1-6, the full variable domain reads GAGVSQSPSNKVTEKGKDVELRCDPISGHTALYWYRQSLGQGLEFLIYFQGNSAPDKSGLPSDRFSAERTGGSVSTLTIQRTQQEDSAVYLCASSLTQGAPLHFGNGTRLTVT.

V gene TRBV5-1 combines with J gene TRBJ1-2; 11 positions match TRBD1. V was clipped by 6 bases and J by 4 bases; unmatched bases: 8. The CDR3 consists of 15 residues. Germline lookup yields CDR1 SGHRS and CDR2 YFSETQ. DNA of the CDR3: TGCGCCAGCACCCTCCGGACAGGGGGCCTCTATGGCTACACCTTC. It codes for CASTLRTGGLYGYTF.

V usage is TRBV5-1 and J usage is TRBJ2-3, with 8 nucleotides matching TRBD1. CDR1 and CDR2 (germline): SGHRS, YFSETQ. V dropped 7 bases and J dropped 0; count of bases not matched to a gene: 7. The CDR3 spans 15 residues. The CDR3 DNA reads as TGCGCCAGCTTCGGACAGGGCTCTAGCACAGATACGCAGTATTTT. Translating it yields CASFGQGSSTDTQYF.

The gene calls are TRBV7-2 and TRBJ1-5; possible D gene TRBD1, 6 bases. There are 15 residues in the CDR3. V lost 0 bases, J lost 2 bases, and 8 bases lay in between. The germline V gene has CDR1 SGHTA and CDR2 FQGNSA. CDR3 residues: CASSLASGGNQPQHF. CDR3 coding DNA: TGTGCCAGCAGCTTAGCGTCAGGGGGCAATCAGCCCCAGCATTTT. The whole variable domain, remainder taken from reference TRBV7-2 and TRBJ1-5, is GAGVSQSPSNKVTEKGKDVELRCDPISGHTALYWYRQSLGQGLEFLIYFQGNSAPDKSGLPSDRFSAERTGGSVSTLTIQRTQQEDSAVYLCASSLASGGNQPQHFGDGTRLSIL.

This clone was seen a single time. The chain links TRBV5-6 to TRBJ1-6; 7 bases match TRBD1. The CDR3 is made up of 16 amino acids. V lost 4 bases, J lost 4 bases, and 8 bases stayed unmatched. Germline V gene lookup returns CDR1 SGHDT and CDR2 YYEEEE. The CDR3 nucleotides read TGTGCCAGCAGCCCGGGACAGACACCTTATAATTCACCCCTCCACTTT. This codes for CASSPGQTPYNSPLHF. The full variable domain, completed using reference TRBV5-6 and TRBJ1-6, is DAGVTQSPTHLIKTRGQQVTLRCSPKSGHDTVSWYQQALGQGPQFIFQYYEEEERQRGNFPDRFSGHQFPNYSSELNVNALLLGDSALYLCASSPGQTPYNSPLHFGNGTRLTVT.

This chain uses TRBV7-9 with TRBJ1-1; TRBD1 agrees at 11 bases. The V segment lost 0 bases and the J segment 3 bases; nucleotides outside the gene matches: 6. CDR1 and CDR2 (germline): SEHNR, FQNEAQ (reference sequence). This CDR3 comprises 17 residues. CDR3 nucleotides: TGTGCCAGCAGCTTAGCGAGGACAGGGGGCTCGGACACTGAAGCTTTCTTT. Residues: CASSLARTGGSDTEAFF.

The chain joins TRBV4-3 to TRBJ2-3; 11 positions agree with TRBD2. CDR1 LGHNA and CDR2 YSLEER come from the germline V gene. V lost 0 bases, J lost 5 bases, and 4 bases stayed unmatched. The CDR3 loop spans 16 amino acids. CDR3 protein: CASSQELAGGRDTQYF. CDR3 nucleotide sequence: TGCGCCAGCAGCCAAGAGCTAGCGGGAGGACGAGATACGCAGTATTTT.

The chain couples TRBV6-5 to TRBJ1-5; 9 nucleotides align to TRBD1. Germline V gives CDR1 MNHEY, CDR2 SVGAGI. The CDR3 spans 15 residues. Losses at the gene ends were 5 bases for V and 1 base for J; bases not matched to a gene: 3. The chain's CDR3 is CASSTGGWSNQPQHF. The CDR3 coding sequence is TGTGCCAGCAGTACAGGGGGCTGGAGCAATCAGCCCCAGCATTTT.

J is TRBJ1-5 and V is TRBV6-5; D gene uncertain. Germline assignment: CDR1 MNHEY and CDR2 SVGAGI. V lost 6 bases, J lost 7 bases, and 16 bases lay in between. The CDR3 runs to 14 residues. DNA of the CDR3: TGTGCCAGCAGACGGACGGGGTCGGGGCAGCCCCAGCATTTT. Translated, it gives CASRRTGSGQPQHF.

The chain has TRBV5-6 and TRBJ2-7, with 12 bases aligning to TRBD1. This CDR3 is built from 14 residues. With V trimmed by 4 bases and J by 6 bases, 5 bases remained unmatched. Germline CDR1 and CDR2: SGHDT and YYEEEE. CDR3: CASSGGTGGVEQYF. Here the CDR3 DNA reads TGTGCCAGCAGCGGGGGGACAGGGGGCGTCGAGCAGTACTTC. Full variable domain (remainder filled in from reference TRBV5-6 and TRBJ2-7): DAGVTQSPTHLIKTRGQQVTLRCSPKSGHDTVSWYQQALGQGPQFIFQYYEEEERQRGNFPDRFSGHQFPNYSSELNVNALLLGDSALYLCASSGGTGGVEQYFGPGTRLTVT.